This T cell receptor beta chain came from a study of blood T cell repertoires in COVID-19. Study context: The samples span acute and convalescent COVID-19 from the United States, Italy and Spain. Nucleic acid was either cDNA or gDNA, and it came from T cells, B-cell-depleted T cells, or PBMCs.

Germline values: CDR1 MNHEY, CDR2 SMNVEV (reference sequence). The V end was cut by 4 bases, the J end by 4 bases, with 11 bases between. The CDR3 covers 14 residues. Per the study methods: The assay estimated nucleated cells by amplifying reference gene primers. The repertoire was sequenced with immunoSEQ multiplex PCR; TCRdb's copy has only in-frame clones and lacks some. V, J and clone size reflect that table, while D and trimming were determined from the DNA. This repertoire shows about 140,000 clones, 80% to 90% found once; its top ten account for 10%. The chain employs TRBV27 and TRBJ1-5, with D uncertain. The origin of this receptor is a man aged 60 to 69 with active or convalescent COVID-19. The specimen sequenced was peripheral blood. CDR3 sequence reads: CASSSPAKNQPQHF. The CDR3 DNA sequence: TGTGCCAGCAGTTCCCCCGCTAAGAATCAGCCCCAGCATTTT.